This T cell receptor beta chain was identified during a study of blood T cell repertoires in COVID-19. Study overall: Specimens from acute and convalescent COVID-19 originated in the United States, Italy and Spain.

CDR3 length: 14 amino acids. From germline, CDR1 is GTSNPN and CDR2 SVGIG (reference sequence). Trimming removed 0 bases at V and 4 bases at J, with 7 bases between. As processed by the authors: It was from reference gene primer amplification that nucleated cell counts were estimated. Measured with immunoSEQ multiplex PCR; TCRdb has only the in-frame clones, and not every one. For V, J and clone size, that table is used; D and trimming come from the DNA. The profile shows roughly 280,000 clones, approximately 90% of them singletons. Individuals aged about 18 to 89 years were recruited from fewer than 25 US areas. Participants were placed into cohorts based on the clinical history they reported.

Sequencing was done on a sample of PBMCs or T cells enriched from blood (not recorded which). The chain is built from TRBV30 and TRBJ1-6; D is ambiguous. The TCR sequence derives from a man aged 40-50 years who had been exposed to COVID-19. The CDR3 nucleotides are TGTGCCTGGAGTGTAACGGAGTATAATTCACCCCTCCACTTT. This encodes CAWSVTEYNSPLHF.